The next 14 T cell receptor beta chains were all read from a single sample in a study of long-term antiretroviral therapy in people with HIV. The assay used was immunoSEQ (version v3.0), run at survey level. Assay used: immunoSEQ multiplex PCR; TCRdb lists only in-frame clones, some missing. The sample lists tens of thousands of clones, roughly 84% occurring once. Specimen: unsorted PBMCs, collected 0.1 years before starting antiretroviral therapy. The receptor source for this set is a young man with HIV.

This chain connects TRBV4-3 to TRBJ2-3, with 7 bases lining up with TRBD2. The CDR3 length is 15 residues. CDR1 is LGHNA, CDR2 YSLEER, per germline. The ends lost 1 base at V and 1 base at J; junction bases unmatched: 2. The CDR3 here is CASSQAGGGTDTQYF. CDR3 in DNA: TGCGCCAGCAGCCAAGCTGGGGGGGGCACAGATACGCAGTATTTT.

The chain links TRBV5-1 to TRBJ2-2; weak D call: TRBD1 (6 bases). Germline-derived CDR1 and CDR2 are SGHRS and YFSETQ. This CDR3 has 15 amino acids. The V end was cut by 0 bases, the J end by 2 bases, with 8 bases between. The CDR3 nucleotides read TGCGCCAGCAGCTTGGCACAGGGAAACACCGGGGAGCTGTTTTTT. Its protein product is CASSLAQGNTGELFF.

This clone was seen more than once but under ten times. This CDR3 is CASSSTGQGAYNEQFF. The CDR3 bases are TGTGCCAGCAGTTCCACGGGACAGGGGGCCTACAATGAGCAGTTCTTC. V gene TRBV6-5 combines with J gene TRBJ2-1; TRBD1 matches 11 bases. Germline lookup yields CDR1 MNHEY and CDR2 SVGAGI. The CDR3 is 16 residues long. V lost 4 bases and J lost 2; bases outside the gene matches: 4.

The chain is built from TRBV18 and TRBJ1-6, with unresolved D. The CDR3 contains 14 residues. Trimming removed 0 bases at V and 5 bases at J, with 5 bases between. From germline, CDR1 is KGHSH and CDR2 LQKENI. CDR3 sequence: CASSPPMDNSPLHF. In DNA, the CDR3 is TGTGCCAGCTCACCACCCATGGATAATTCACCCCTCCACTTT.

The rearrangement uses TRBV6-5 and TRBJ2-5; no reliable D call. This CDR3 is 16 amino acids long. Trimming removed 4 bases at V and 2 bases at J, with 17 bases between. The germline gives CDR1 MNHEY, CDR2 SVGAGI. CDR3 sequence (DNA): TGTGCCAGCAGTTTATTAAGCCTTAAAGCACAAGAGACCCAGTACTTC. Its protein is CASSLLSLKAQETQYF.

This chain connects TRBV19 to TRBJ2-7; no clear D gene. This CDR3 contains 13 residues. Deletions cut 4 bases from V and 0 bases from J, with 7 bases between. Germline assignment: CDR1 LNHDA and CDR2 SQIVND (reference sequence). The CDR3 protein is CASSSAISYEQYF. The CDR3 DNA follows: TGTGCCAGTAGTAGCGCTATCTCCTACGAGCAGTACTTC. The variable domain in full, with the rest retrieved from reference TRBV19 and TRBJ2-7, is DGGITQSPKYLFRKEGQNVTLSCEQNLNHDAMYWYRQDPGQGLRLIYYSQIVNDFQKGDIAEGYSVSREKKESFPLTVTSAQKNPTAFYLCASSSAISYEQYFGPGTRLTVT.

This clone is a singleton in its sample. The rearrangement joins TRBV11-2 to TRBJ2-5, with D maybe TRBD1 (6 bases). Germline values: CDR1 SGHAT, CDR2 FQNNGV. The CDR3 has 13 amino acids. V was trimmed by 5 bases and J by 2 bases, leaving 9 bases between them. CDR3 residues: CASSRGHQETQYF. The CDR3 DNA sequence: TGTGCCAGCAGCCGGGGACATCAAGAGACCCAGTACTTC.

A word on this clone: Its ends do not fully match the called genes, so a read error is possible. The chain uses TRBV5-6 and TRBJ1-6; D remains ambiguous. CDR3 length equals 12 residues. CDR1 is SGHDT, CDR2 YYEEEE, per germline. In nucleotides, the CDR3 is TGTGCCAGCAGCTCCTCTAATTCACCCCTCCACTTT. It is translated as CASSSSNSPLHF.

This chain links TRBV5-5 with TRBJ2-1; TRBD1 aligns across 7 bases. Germline V gene sequence: CDR1 SGHKS, CDR2 YYEKEE (reference sequence). The CDR3 extends over 14 amino acids. The junction had 5 bases not matched to a gene; V was cut back by 4 bases and J by 4 bases. The CDR3 here is CASSPGQEYNEQFF. The CDR3 DNA reads as TGTGCCAGCAGCCCCGGACAGGAGTACAATGAGCAGTTCTTC.

V gene TRBV18 combines with J gene TRBJ1-1; unclear D gene. Trimming pared 6 bases from V and 5 bases from J, leaving 13 bases between. Per germline, CDR1 KGHSH and CDR2 LQKENI. There are 13 residues in the CDR3. The CDR3 region is CASSPDQRTEAFF. In nucleotides, the CDR3 is TGTGCCAGCTCCCCCGACCAGAGAACTGAAGCTTTCTTT.

The rearrangement joins TRBV11-2 to TRBJ2-7, with TRBD1 matching over 9 bases. V lost 3 bases and J lost 3; bases outside the gene matches: 9. The CDR3 loop spans 16 amino acids. From germline, CDR1 is SGHAT and CDR2 FQNNGV. CDR3 nucleotides: TGTGCCAGCAGCTTCCGGGACAGGGAAAAACGCTACGAGCAGTACTTC. Its protein product is CASSFRDREKRYEQYF.

The chain combines TRBV2 with TRBJ2-3; D might be TRBD2 (5 bases). CDR1 is SNHLY and CDR2 is FYNNEI in the germline V gene. Trimming stripped 7 bases from V and 0 bases from J, with 11 bases between. There are 14 residues in the CDR3. CDR3 residues: CASTRGQSTDTQYF. The DNA for the CDR3 is TGTGCCAGCACTCGCGGGCAGAGCACAGATACGCAGTATTTT. Combining the CDR3 with reference TRBV2 and TRBJ2-3 gives the whole variable domain EPEVTQTPSHQVTQMGQEVILRCVPISNHLYFYWYRQILGQKVEFLVSFYNNEISEKSEIFDDQFSVERPDGSNFTLKIRSTKLEDSAMYFCASTRGQSTDTQYFGPGTRLTVL.

Only one count was recorded for this clone. The CDR3 sequence is CASSSRTGSNYGYTF. The DNA of the CDR3 is TGTGCCAGCAGTTCTCGGACAGGGTCTAACTATGGCTACACCTTC. This chain joins TRBV28 and TRBJ1-2; TRBD1 matches at 8 bases. V gave up 4 bases and J gave up 0 bases; unmatched junction bases: 4. Germline CDR1 MDHEN, CDR2 SYDVKM. The CDR3 spans 15 residues.

J is TRBJ2-7 and V is TRBV19; tentatively, D is TRBD1 (5 bases). CDR3 size: 15 residues. Germline V CDR1 and CDR2: LNHDA, SQIVND (reference sequence). V was shortened by 1 base and J by 3 bases, with 13 bases between the two germline ends. The CDR3 protein is CASSIGRPTDYEQYF. CDR3 nucleotide sequence: TGTGCCAGTAGTATAGGACGACCGACAGACTACGAGCAGTACTTC. The variable domain in full, completed from reference TRBV19 and TRBJ2-7, reads DGGITQSPKYLFRKEGQNVTLSCEQNLNHDAMYWYRQDPGQGLRLIYYSQIVNDFQKGDIAEGYSVSREKKESFPLTVTSAQKNPTAFYLCASSIGRPTDYEQYFGPGTRLTVT.